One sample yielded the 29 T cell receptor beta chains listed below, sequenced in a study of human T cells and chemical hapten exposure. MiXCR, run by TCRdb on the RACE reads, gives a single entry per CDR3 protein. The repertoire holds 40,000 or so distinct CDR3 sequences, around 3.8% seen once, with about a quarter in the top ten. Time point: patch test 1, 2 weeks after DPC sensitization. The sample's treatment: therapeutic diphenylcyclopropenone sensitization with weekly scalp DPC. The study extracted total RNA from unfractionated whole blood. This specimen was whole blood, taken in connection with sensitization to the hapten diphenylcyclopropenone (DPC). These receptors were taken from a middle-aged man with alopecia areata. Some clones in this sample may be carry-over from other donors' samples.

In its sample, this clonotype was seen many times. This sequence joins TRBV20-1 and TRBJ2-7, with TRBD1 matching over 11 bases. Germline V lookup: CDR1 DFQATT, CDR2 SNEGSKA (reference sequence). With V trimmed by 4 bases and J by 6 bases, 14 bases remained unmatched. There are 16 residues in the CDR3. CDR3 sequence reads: CSATRPYRDRGSEQYF. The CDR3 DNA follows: TGCAGTGCTACACGCCCTTACCGGGACAGGGGGTCCGAGCAGTACTTC.

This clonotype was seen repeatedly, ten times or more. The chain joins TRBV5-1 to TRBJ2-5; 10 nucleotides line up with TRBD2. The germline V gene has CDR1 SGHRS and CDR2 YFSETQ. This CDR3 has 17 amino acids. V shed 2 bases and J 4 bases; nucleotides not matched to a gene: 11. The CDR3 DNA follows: TGCGCCAGCAGCTTACCCTCCCGGACTAGCGGAGGAGAGACCCAGTACTTC. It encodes CASSLPSRTSGGETQYF.

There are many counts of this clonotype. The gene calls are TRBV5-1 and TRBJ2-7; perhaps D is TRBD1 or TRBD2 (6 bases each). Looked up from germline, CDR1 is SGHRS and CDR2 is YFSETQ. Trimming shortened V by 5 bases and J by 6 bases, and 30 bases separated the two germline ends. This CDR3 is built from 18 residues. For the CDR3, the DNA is TGCGCCAGCAGACAAGGGGGAGGAGGGACCCTCAGTTACGCCGAGCAGTACTTC. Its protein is CASRQGGGGTLSYAEQYF.

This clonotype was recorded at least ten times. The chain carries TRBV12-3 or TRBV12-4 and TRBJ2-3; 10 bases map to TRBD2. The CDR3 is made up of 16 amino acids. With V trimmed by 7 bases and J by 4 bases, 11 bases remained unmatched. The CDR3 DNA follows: TGTGCCAGCATGACCCCACTAGCGGGAAGGGCAGATACGCAGTATTTT. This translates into CASMTPLAGRADTQYF.

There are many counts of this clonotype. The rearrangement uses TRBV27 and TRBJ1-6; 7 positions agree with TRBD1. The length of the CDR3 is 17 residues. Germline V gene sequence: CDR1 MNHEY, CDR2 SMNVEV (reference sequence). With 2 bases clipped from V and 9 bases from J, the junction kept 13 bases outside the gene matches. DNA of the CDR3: TGTGCCAGCAGTTTAATCCCTCGACAGGGTAGGAGTTCACCCCTCCACTTT. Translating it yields CASSLIPRQGRSSPLHF.

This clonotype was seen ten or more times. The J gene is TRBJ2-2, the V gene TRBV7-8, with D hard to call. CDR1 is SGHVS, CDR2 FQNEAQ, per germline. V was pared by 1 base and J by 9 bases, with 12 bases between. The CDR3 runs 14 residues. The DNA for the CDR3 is TGTGCCAGCAGCTTAGTCGAGCTATCCCGGGAGCTGTTTTTT. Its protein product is CASSLVELSRELFF.

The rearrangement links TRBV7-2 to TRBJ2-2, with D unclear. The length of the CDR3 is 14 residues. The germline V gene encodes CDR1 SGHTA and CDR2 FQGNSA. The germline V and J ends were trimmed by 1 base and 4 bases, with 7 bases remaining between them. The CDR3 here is CASSLVVSTGELFF. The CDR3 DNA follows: TGTGCCAGCAGCTTAGTGGTGAGCACCGGGGAGCTGTTTTTT.

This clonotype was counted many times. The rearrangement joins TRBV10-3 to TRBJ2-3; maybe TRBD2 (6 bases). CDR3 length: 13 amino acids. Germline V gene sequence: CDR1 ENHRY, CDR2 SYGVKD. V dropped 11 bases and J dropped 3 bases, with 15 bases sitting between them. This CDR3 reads CASTGRRTDTQYF. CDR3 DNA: TGTGCCTCAACCGGGAGAAGGACAGATACGCAGTATTTT.

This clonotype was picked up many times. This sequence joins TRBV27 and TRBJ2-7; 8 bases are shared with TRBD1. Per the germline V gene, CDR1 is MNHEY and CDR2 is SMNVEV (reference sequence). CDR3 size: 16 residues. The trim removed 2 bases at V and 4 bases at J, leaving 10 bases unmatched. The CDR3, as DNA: TGTGCCAGCAGTTTAATAGAGTCAGGGGGCCGTTACGAGCAGTACTTC. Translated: CASSLIESGGRYEQYF.

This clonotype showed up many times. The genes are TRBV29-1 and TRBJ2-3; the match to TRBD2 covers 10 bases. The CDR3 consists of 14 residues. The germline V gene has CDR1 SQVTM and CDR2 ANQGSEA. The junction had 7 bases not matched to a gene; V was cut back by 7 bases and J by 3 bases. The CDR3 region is CSGGGAGGTDTQYF. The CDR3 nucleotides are TGCAGCGGTGGAGGAGCGGGAGGGACAGATACGCAGTATTTT.

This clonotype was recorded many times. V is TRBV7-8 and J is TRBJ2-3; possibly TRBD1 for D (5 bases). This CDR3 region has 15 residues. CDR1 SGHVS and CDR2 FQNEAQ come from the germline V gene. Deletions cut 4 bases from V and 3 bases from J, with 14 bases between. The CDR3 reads CASSSRGGATDTQYF. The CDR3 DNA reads TGTGCCAGCAGCTCCCGCGGTGGGGCAACAGATACGCAGTATTTT.

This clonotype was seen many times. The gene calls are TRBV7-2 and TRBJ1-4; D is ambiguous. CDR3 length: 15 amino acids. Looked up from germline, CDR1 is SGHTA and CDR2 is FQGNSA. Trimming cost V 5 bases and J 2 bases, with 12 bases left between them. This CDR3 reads CASSRYKGTNEKLFF. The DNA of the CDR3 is TGTGCCAGCAGCCGATACAAGGGCACTAATGAAAAACTGTTTTTT.

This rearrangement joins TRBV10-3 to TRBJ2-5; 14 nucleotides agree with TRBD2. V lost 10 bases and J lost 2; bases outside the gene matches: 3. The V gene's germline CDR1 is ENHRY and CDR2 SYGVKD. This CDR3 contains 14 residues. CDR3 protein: CATRLAGGQETQYF. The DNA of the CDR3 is TGTGCCACAAGACTAGCGGGAGGGCAAGAGACCCAGTACTTC.

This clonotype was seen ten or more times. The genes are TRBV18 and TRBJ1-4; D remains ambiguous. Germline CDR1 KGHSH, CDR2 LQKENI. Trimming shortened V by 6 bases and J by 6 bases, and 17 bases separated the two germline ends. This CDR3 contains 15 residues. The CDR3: CASSLRWEAHEKLFF. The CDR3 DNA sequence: TGTGCCAGCTCCCTCCGATGGGAGGCGCATGAAAAACTGTTTTTT.

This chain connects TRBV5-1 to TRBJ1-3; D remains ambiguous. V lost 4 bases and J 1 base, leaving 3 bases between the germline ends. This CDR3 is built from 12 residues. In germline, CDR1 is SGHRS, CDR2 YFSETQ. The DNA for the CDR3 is TGCGCCAGCAGCACTTCTGGAAACACCATATATTTT. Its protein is CASSTSGNTIYF.

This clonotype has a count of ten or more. CDR3: CASSSSDQETQYF. The CDR3 DNA sequence: TGTGCCAGCAGCTCTAGCGACCAAGAGACCCAGTACTTC. The chain couples TRBV9 to TRBJ2-5; perhaps TRBD2 as D (6 bases). The CDR3 spans 13 residues. V lost 4 bases and J lost 0, with 7 bases in between. The V gene's germline CDR1 is SGDLS and CDR2 YYNGEE.

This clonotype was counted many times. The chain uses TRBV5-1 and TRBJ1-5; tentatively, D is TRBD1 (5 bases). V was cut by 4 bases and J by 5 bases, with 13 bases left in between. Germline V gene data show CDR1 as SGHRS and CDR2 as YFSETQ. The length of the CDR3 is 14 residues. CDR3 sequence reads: CASSRGTADQPQHF. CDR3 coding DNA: TGCGCCAGCAGCCGTGGGACGGCTGATCAGCCCCAGCATTTT.

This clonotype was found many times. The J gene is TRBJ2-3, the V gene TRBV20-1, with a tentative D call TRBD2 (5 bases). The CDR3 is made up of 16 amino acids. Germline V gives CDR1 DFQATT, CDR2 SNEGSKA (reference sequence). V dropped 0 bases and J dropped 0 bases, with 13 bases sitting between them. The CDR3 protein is CSAREASGASTDTQYF. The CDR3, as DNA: TGCAGTGCTAGAGAGGCAAGCGGAGCTAGCACAGATACGCAGTATTTT.

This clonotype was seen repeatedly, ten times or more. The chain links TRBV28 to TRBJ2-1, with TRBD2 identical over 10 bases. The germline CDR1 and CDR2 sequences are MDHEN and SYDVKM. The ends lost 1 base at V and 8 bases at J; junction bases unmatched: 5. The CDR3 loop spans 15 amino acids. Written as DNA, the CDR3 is TGTGCCAGCAGTTTATTAGGAGCGGGAGGGCATGAGCAGTTCTTC. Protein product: CASSLLGAGGHEQFF.

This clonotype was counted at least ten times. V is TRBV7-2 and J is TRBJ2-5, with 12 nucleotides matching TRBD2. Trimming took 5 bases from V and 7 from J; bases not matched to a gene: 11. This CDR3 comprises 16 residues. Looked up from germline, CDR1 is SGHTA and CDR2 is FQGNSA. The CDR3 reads CASSTSSGRGLRTQYF. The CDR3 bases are TGTGCCAGCAGCACCTCTAGCGGGAGGGGGCTGCGGACCCAGTACTTC. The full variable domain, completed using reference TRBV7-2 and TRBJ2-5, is GAGVSQSPSNKVTEKGKDVELRCDPISGHTALYWYRQSLGQGLEFLIYFQGNSAPDKSGLPSDRFSAERTGGSVSTLTIQRTQQEDSAVYLCASSTSSGRGLRTQYFGPGTRLLVL.

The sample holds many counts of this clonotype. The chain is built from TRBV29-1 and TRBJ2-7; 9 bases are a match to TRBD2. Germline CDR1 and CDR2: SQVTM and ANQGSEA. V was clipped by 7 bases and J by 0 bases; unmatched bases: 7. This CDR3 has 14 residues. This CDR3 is CSAWTSASSYEQYF. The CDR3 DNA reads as TGCAGCGCTTGGACTAGCGCGTCCTCCTACGAGCAGTACTTC.

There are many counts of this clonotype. CDR3 sequence: CASSLQRWREDTQYF. CDR3 sequence (DNA): TGTGCCAGCAGTTTACAGAGGTGGAGGGAGGATACGCAGTATTTT. This sequence joins TRBV27 and TRBJ2-3, with D possibly matching TRBD2 (6 bases). The germline V and J ends were trimmed by 2 bases and 6 bases, with 15 bases remaining between them. The CDR3 has 15 residues. Per germline, CDR1 MNHEY and CDR2 SMNVEV (reference sequence).

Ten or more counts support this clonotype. The CDR3 nucleotides read TGTGCCAGCAGTTTATGGCCCTTATTGGACAGGGAGACCACCGGGGAGCTGTTTTTT. Translating gives CASSLWPLLDRETTGELFF. The J gene is TRBJ2-2, the V gene TRBV28; TRBD1 matches 8 bases. V lost 0 bases to trimming and J lost 4 bases; unmatched junction nucleotides: 13. Germline-derived CDR1 and CDR2 are MDHEN and SYDVKM. This CDR3 contains 19 residues.

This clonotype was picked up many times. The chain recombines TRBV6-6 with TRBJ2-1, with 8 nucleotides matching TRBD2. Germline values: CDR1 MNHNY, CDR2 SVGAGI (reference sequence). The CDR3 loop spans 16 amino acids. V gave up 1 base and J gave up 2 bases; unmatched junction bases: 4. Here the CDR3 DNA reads TGTGCCAGCAGTTACTATAAAGCGGGGGCCTACAATGAGCAGTTCTTC. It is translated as CASSYYKAGAYNEQFF.

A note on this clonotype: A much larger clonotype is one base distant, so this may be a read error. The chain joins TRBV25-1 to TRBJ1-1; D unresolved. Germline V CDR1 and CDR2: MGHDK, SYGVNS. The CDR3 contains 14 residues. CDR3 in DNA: TGTGCCAGCAGTGAAGTATGGACCAACACTGAAGCTTTGTTT. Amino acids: CASSEVWTNTEALF.

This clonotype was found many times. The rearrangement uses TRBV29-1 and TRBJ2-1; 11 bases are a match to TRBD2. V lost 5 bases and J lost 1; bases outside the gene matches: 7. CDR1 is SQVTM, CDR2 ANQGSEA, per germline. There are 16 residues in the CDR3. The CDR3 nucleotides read TGCAGCGTTACCACTAGCGGGAGTCGATCCTACAATGAGCAGTTCTTC. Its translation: CSVTTSGSRSYNEQFF.

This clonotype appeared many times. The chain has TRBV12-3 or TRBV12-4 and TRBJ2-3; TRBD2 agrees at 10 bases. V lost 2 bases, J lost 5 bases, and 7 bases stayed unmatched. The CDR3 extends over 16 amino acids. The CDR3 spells CASSLWLAGAGDTQYF. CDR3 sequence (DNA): TGTGCCAGCAGTTTATGGCTAGCGGGAGCAGGAGATACGCAGTATTTT.

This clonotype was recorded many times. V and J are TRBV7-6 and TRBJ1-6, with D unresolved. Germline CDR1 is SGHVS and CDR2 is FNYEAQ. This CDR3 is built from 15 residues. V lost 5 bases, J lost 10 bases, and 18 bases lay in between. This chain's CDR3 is CASSPTESLLSPLHF. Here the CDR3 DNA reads TGTGCCAGCAGCCCCACCGAGAGTTTGCTCTCACCCCTCCACTTT. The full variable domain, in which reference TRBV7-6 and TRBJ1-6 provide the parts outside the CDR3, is GAGVSQSPRYKVTKRGQDVALRCDPISGHVSLYWYRQALGQGPEFLTYFNYEAQQDKSGLPNDRFSAERPEGSISTLTIQRTEQRDSAMYRCASSPTESLLSPLHFGNGTRLTVT.

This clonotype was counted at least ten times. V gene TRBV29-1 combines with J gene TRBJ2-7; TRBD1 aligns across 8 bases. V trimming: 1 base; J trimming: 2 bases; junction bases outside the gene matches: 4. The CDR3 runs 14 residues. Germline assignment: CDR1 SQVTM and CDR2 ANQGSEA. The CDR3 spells CSVEGATGAYEQYF. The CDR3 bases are TGCAGCGTTGAAGGTGCGACAGGGGCCTACGAGCAGTACTTC.